One and the same sample provided the 5 T cell receptor beta chains below, sequenced in a study of blood T cell repertoires in COVID-19. Measured with immunoSEQ multiplex PCR; TCRdb has only the in-frame clones, and not every one. The sample has approximately 200,000 clones, roughly nine tenths seen once; the top ten hold approximately 2.1%. Sequencing input: PBMCs or T cells enriched from blood (not recorded which). The receptors here all came from a young woman who had recovered from COVID-19.

This chain links TRBV19 with TRBJ1-5; D is possibly TRBD1 (6 bases). The germline V and J ends were trimmed by 5 bases and 3 bases, with 14 bases remaining between them. The CDR3 is made up of 15 amino acids. Germline CDR1 is LNHDA and CDR2 is SQIVND (reference sequence). CDR3 loop: CASSVDTGHNQPQHF. DNA for the CDR3: TGTGCCAGTAGTGTTGACACAGGGCACAATCAGCCCCAGCATTTT.

This clone was picked up one time. V gene TRBV2 combines with J gene TRBJ2-5, with TRBD2 matching 11 bases. This CDR3 comprises 16 residues. In germline, CDR1 is SNHLY, CDR2 FYNNEI. With 8 bases clipped from V and 4 bases from J, the junction kept 12 bases outside the gene matches. CDR3: CASSRKTSGMGETQYF. CDR3 nucleotides: TGTGCCAGCTCCAGAAAGACTAGCGGGATGGGAGAGACCCAGTACTTC.

The chain combines TRBV20-1 with TRBJ1-5; D may be TRBD1 (5 bases). Trimming shortened V by 6 bases and J by 4 bases, and 7 bases separated the two germline ends. This CDR3 spans 11 amino acids. CDR1 is DFQATT, CDR2 SNEGSKA, per germline (reference sequence). CDR3 sequence (DNA): TGCAGTGCAGGGGTAAATCAGCCCCAGCATTTT. It codes for CSAGVNQPQHF.

The table lists this clone with a few counts. The rearrangement uses TRBV24-1 and TRBJ1-2; D gene unclear. CDR3 length: 12 amino acids. Germline lookup yields CDR1 KGHDR and CDR2 SFDVKD. V was trimmed by 4 bases and J by 6 bases, leaving 8 bases between them. The CDR3 sequence: CATSDGGNGYTF. DNA for the CDR3: TGTGCCACCAGTGACGGAGGGAATGGCTACACCTTC.

The chain uses TRBV6-2 or TRBV6-3 and TRBJ1-4, with 7 positions matching TRBD1. V dropped 6 bases and J dropped 7; count of bases not matched to a gene: 20. This CDR3 comprises 18 residues. The germline V gene has CDR1 MNHEY and CDR2 SVGEGT. The CDR3 region is CASSTPRGQARSGEKLFF. The CDR3 nucleotides are TGTGCCAGCAGCACGCCAAGAGGACAGGCTCGGTCAGGTGAAAAACTGTTTTTT.